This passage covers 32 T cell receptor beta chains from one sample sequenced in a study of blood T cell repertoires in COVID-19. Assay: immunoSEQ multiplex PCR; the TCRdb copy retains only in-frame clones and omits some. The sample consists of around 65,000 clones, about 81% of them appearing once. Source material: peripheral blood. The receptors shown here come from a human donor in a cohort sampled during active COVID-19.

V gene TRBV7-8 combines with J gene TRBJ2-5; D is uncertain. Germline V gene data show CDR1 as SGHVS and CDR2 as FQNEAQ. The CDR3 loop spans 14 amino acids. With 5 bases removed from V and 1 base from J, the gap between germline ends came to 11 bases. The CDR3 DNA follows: TGTGCCAGCAGCCGAGGTACTCTCCAAGAGACCCAGTACTTC. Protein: CASSRGTLQETQYF.

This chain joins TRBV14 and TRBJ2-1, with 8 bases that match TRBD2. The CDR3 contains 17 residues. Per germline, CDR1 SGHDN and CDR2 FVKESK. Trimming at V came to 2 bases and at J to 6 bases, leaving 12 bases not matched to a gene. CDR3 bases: TGTGCCAGCAGCCAATCTAGCGGGTGGGCTCGGGGCAATGAGCAGTTCTTC. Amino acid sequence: CASSQSSGWARGNEQFF.

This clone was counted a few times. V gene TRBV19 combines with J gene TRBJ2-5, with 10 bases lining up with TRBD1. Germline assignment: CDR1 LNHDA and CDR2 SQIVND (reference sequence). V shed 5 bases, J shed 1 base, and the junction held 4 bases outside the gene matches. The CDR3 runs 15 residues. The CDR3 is CASSWTGGFQETQYF. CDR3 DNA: TGTGCCAGTAGTTGGACAGGGGGTTTCCAAGAGACCCAGTACTTC.

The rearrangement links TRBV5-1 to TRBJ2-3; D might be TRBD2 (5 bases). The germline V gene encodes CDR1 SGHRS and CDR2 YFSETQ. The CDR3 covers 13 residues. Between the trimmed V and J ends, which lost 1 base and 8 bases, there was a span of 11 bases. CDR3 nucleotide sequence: TGCGCCAGCAGCTTGATCGGGATGAGTACGCAGTATTTT. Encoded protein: CASSLIGMSTQYF.

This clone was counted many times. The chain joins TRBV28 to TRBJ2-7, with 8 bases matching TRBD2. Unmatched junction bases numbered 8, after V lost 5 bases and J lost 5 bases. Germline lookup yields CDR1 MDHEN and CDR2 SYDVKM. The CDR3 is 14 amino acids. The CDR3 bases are TGTGCCAGCAGTCTTAGCGGGACACTCAACGAGCAGTACTTC. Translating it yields CASSLSGTLNEQYF.

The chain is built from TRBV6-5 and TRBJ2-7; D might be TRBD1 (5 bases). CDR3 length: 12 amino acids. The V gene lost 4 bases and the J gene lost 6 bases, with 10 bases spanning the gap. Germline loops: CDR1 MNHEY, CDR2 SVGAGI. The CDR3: CASSSQGSEQYF. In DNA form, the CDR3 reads TGTGCCAGCAGTTCGCAGGGTTCCGAGCAGTACTTC.

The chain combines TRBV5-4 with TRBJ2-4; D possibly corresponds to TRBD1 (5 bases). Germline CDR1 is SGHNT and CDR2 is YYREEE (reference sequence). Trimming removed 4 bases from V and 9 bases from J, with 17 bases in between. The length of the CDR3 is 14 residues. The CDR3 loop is CASSPGQGGGIQYF. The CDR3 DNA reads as TGTGCCAGCAGCCCCGGACAAGGCGGCGGCATTCAGTACTTC.

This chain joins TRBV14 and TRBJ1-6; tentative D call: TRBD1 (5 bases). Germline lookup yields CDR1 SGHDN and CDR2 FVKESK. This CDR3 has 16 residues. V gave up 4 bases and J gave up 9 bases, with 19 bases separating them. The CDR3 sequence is CASSRYDSLLGSPLHF. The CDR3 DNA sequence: TGTGCCAGCAGCCGATATGACAGCCTTCTAGGTTCACCCCTCCACTTT.

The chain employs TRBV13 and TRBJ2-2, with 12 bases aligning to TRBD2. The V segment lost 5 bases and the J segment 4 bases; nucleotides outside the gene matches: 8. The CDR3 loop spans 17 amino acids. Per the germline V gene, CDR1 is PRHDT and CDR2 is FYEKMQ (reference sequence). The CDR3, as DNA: TGTGCCAGCAGCCCTCGACTAGCGGGAGTGGCCACCGGGGAGCTGTTTTTT. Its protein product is CASSPRLAGVATGELFF.

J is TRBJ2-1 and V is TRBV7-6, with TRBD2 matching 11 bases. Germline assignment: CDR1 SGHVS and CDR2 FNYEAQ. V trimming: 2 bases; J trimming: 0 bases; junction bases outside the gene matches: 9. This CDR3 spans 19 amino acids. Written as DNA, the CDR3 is TGTGCCAGCAGCTTAACCCATACTACTAGCGGGAGCTCCTACAATGAGCAGTTCTTC. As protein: CASSLTHTTSGSSYNEQFF.

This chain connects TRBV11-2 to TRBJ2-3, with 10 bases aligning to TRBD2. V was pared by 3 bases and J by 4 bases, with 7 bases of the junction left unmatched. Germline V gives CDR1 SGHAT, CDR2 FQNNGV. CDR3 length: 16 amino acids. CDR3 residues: CASSFSSAGGADTQYF. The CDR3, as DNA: TGTGCCAGCAGCTTTTCGTCAGCGGGAGGGGCAGATACGCAGTATTTT.

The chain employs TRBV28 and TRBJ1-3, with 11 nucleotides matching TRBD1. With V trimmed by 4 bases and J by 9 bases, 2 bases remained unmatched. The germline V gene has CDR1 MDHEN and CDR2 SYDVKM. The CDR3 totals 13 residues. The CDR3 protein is CASSWGQGGTIYF. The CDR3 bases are TGTGCCAGCAGTTGGGGACAGGGGGGCACCATATATTTT.

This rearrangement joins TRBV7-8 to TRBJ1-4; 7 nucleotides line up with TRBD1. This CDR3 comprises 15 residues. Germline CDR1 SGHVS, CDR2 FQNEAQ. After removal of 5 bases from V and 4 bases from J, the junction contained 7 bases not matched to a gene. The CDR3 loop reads CASSPDRVNNEKLFF. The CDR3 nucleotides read TGTGCCAGCAGCCCTGACAGGGTCAATAATGAAAAACTGTTTTTT.

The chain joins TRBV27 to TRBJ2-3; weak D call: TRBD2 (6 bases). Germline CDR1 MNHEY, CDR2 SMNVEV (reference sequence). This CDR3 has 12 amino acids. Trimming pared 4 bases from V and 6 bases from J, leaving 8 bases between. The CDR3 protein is CASSSGGDTQYF. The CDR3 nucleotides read TGTGCCAGCAGTTCCGGAGGGGATACGCAGTATTTT.

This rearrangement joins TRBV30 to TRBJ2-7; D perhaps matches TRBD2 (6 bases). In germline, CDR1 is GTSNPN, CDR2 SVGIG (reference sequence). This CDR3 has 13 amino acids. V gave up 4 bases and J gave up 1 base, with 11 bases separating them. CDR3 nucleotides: TGTGCCTGGAAATTCGGAGGGTCCTACGAGCAGTACTTC. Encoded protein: CAWKFGGSYEQYF.

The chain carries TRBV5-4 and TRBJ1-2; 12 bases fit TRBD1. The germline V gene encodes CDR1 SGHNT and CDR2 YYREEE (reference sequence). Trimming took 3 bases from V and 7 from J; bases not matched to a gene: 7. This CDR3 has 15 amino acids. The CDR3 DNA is TGTGCCAGCAGCTGGATGGGGACAGGGGGCGCTGGCTACACCTTC. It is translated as CASSWMGTGGAGYTF.

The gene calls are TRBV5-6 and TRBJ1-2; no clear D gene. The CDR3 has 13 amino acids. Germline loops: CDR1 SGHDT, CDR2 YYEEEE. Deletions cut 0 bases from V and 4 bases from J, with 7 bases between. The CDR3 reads CASSLDSGYGYTF. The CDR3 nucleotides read TGTGCCAGCAGCTTGGATAGTGGCTATGGCTACACCTTC.

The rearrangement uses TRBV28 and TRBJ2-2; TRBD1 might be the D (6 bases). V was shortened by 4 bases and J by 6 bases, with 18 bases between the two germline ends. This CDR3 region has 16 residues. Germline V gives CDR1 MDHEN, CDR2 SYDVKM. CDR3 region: CASSSLGPGVPGELFF. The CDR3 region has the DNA TGTGCCAGCAGTTCCCTTGGGCCAGGGGTACCCGGGGAGCTGTTTTTT.

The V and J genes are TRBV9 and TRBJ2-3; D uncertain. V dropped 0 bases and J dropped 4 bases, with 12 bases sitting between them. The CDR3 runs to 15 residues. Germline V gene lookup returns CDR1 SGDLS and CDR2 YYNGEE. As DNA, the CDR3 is TGTGCCAGCAGCGTAGCTTGGTCTTCGGCAGATACGCAGTATTTT. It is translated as CASSVAWSSADTQYF.

CDR3 sequence: CASSVDLYNEQFF. CDR3 bases: TGTGCCAGCAGCGTAGACTTATACAATGAGCAGTTCTTC. This chain connects TRBV9 to TRBJ2-1; D is ambiguous. The CDR3 has 13 residues. V lost 0 bases and J 4 bases, leaving 5 bases between the germline ends. Germline V CDR1 and CDR2: SGDLS, YYNGEE.

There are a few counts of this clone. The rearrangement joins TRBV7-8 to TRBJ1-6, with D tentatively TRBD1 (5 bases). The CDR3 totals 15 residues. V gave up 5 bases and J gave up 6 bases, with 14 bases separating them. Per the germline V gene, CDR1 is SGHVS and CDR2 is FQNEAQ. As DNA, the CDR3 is TGTGCCAGCAGCCGAGGGGAGATTGGTAATTCACCCCTCCACTTT. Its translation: CASSRGEIGNSPLHF.

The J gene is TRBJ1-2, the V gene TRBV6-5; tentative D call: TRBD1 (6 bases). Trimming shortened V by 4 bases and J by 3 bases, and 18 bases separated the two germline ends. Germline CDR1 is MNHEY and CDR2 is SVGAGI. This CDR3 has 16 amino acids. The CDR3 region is CASSSLVPQGHYGYTF. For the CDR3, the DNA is TGTGCCAGCAGTTCCCTCGTACCCCAGGGGCACTATGGCTACACCTTC.

CDR3 bases: TGTGCCAGCAGCTTACTAGCGCGCTGGGAGACCCAGTACTTC. Its protein product is CASSLLARWETQYF. V gene TRBV7-9 combines with J gene TRBJ2-5, with D possibly TRBD2 on 6 matching bases. V was pared by 2 bases and J by 5 bases, with 12 bases between. Looked up from germline, CDR1 is SEHNR and CDR2 is FQNEAQ (reference sequence). The CDR3 runs to 14 residues. Filled out from reference TRBV7-9 and TRBJ2-5, the complete variable domain reads DTGVSQNPRHKITKRGQNVTFRCDPISEHNRLYWYRQTLGQGPEFLTYFQNEAQLEKSRLLSDRFSAERPKGSFSTLEIQRTEQGDSAMYLCASSLLARWETQYFGPGTRLLVL.

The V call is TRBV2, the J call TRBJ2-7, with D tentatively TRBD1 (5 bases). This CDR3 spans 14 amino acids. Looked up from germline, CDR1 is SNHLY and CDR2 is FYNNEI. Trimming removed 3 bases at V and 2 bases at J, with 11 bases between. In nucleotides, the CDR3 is TGTGCCAGCAGTGATGGCAGGGCGGCCTACGAGCAGTACTTC. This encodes CASSDGRAAYEQYF. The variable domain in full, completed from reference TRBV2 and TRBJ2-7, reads EPEVTQTPSHQVTQMGQEVILRCVPISNHLYFYWYRQILGQKVEFLVSFYNNEISEKSEIFDDQFSVERPDGSNFTLKIRSTKLEDSAMYFCASSDGRAAYEQYFGPGTRLTVT.

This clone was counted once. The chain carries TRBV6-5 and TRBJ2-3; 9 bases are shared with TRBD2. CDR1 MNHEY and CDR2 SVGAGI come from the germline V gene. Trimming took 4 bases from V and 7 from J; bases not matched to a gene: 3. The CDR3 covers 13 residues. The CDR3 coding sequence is TGTGCCAGCAGTTTAGGACTAGCGCATACGCAGTATTTT. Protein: CASSLGLAHTQYF.

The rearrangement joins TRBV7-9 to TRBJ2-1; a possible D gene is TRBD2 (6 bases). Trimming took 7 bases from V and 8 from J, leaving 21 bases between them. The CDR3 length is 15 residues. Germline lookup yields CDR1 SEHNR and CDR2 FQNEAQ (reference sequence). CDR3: CASIPTGGSWDEQFF. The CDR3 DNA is TGTGCCAGCATCCCCACTGGGGGGAGCTGGGATGAGCAGTTCTTC.

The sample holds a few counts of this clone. CDR3 residues: CASSLGGAGVPNTGELFF. For the CDR3, the DNA is TGTGCCAGCAGCTTGGGAGGAGCGGGAGTCCCCAACACCGGGGAGCTGTTTTTT. The chain employs TRBV5-6 and TRBJ2-2; 8 bases align to TRBD2. CDR3 length: 18 residues. With 0 bases clipped from V and 2 bases from J, the junction kept 9 bases outside the gene matches. The germline gives CDR1 SGHDT, CDR2 YYEEEE.

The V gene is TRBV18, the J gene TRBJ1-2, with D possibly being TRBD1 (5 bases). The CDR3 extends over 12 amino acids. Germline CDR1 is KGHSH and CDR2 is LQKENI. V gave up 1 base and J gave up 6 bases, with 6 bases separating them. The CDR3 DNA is TGTGCCAGCTCACCACGGGGCCATGGCTACACCTTC. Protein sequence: CASSPRGHGYTF.

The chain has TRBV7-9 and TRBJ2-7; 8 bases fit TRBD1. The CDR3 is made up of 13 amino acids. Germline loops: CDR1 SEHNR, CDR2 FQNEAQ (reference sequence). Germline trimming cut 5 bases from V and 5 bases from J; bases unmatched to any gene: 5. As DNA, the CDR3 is TGTGCCAGCAGCCTTGGACAGGGACACGAGCAGTACTTC. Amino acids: CASSLGQGHEQYF.

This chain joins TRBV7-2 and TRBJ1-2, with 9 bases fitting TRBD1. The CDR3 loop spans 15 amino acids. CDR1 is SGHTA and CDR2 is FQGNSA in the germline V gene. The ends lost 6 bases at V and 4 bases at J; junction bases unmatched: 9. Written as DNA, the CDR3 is TGTGCCAGCAGTCAACAGGGGGCTGGGATCTATGGCTACACCTTC. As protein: CASSQQGAGIYGYTF.

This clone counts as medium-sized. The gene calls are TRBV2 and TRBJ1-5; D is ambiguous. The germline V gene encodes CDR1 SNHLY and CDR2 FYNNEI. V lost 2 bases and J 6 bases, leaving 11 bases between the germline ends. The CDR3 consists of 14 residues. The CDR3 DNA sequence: TGTGCCAGCAGTGAAACGGTAGTCGGTCAGCCCCAGCATTTT. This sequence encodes CASSETVVGQPQHF.

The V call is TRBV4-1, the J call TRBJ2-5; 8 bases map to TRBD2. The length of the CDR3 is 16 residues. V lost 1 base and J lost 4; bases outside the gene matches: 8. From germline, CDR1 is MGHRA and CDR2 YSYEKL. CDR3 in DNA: TGCGCCAGCAGCCAAGGCCCAGCGGGAGTGGGAGAGACCCAGTACTTC. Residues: CASSQGPAGVGETQYF.